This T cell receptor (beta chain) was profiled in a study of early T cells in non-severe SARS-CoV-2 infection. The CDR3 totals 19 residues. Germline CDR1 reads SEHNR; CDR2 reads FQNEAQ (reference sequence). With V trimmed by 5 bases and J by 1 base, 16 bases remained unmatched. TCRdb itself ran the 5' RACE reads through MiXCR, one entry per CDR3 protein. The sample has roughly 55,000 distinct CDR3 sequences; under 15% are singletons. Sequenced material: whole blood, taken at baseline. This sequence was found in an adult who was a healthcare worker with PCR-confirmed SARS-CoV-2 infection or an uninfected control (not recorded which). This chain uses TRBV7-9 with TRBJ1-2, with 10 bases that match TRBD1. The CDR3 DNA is TGTGCCAGCAGCCAAACCGGGACAGGGGCAGCGCGTGGTAACTATGGCTACACCTTC. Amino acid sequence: CASSQTGTGAARGNYGYTF.